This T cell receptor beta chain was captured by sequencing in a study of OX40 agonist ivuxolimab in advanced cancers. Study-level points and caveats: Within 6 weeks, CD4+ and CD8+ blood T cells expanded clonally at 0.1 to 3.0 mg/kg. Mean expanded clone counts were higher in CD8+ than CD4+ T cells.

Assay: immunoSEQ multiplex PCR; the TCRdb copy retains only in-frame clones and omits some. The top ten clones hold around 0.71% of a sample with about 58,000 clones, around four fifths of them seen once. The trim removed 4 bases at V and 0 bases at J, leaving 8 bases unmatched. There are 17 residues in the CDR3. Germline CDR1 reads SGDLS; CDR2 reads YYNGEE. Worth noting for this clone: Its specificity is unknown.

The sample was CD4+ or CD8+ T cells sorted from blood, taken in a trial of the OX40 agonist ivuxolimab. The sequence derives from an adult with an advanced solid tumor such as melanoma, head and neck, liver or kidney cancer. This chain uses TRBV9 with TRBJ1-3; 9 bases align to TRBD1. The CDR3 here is CASSPRGTGLSGNTIYF. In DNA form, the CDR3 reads TGTGCCAGCAGCCCCCGCGGGACAGGGCTCTCTGGAAACACCATATATTTT.